This T cell receptor (beta chain) derives from a study of blood T cell repertoires in COVID-19 (TCRdb year 2020). Background for the entire study: The collaborator samples originated in the United States, Italy and Spain and spanned the acute and convalescent phases of COVID-19. Nearly every sample came with metadata listing a de-identified subject ID, COVID-19 status, age in years and sex. The prospective study material was composed of cDNA or gDNA derived from T cells, B-cell-depleted T cells, or PBMCs. Deeply sampled blood TCRbeta repertoires from subjects exposed to, actively infected with, or recovered from COVID-19 were included in the dataset. The samples were drawn from the first 160 participants of the ongoing ImmuneRACE study and from 950 to 1,500 subjects provided by 6 global collaborators. Where available, HLA class I and class II types were obtained from metadata supplied by the sample provider rather than from assay-based typing. The repertoires were made available in a free public database intended to serve as a resource for research on the immune response to SARS-CoV-2. General conclusions and limits of the study: The quantity of clinical and demographic metadata differed by source and by participant and was supplied without curation.

The collaborating institutions used their own protocols to collect whole blood in K2EDTA tubes. Collaborator samples were shipped for TCRbeta analysis as frozen whole blood, isolated PBMCs, or DNA extracted from either sample type. As for this clone: Its specific antigen is unknown. No per-base quality is available; no much larger clone lies one base away. Other nucleotide sequences in the sample specify the same CDR3.

TCRbeta CDR3 regions were amplified from genomic DNA using the immunoSEQ Assay, a bias-controlled multiplex PCR. The authors' analysis ran thus. The number of nucleated cells in each sample was estimated by amplification of reference gene primers within the assay. To quantify the absolute abundance of each unique TCRbeta CDR3 rearrangement, sequence reads were collapsed and filtered. Productive Simpson clonality was computed per sample as the square root of Simpson's diversity index over productive rearrangements. In its TCRdb copy, this immuneACCESS table keeps in-frame sequences only and misses some clones. Where compared with another copy, unresolved V genes explain less than half of these, and the others have no known cause. V and J calls and clone size are copied from that table; D and trimming were computed from the DNA. For this sample there are 140,000 to 150,000 clones; 80% to 90% appear just once. Roughly 8.3% of the sample rests with the top ten.

V sheds 2 bases and J sheds 1 base, leaving 6 bases between their ends. The CDR3, from cysteine to phenylalanine, totals 15 residues. The CDR3 DNA has 45 bases and is translated from base 1. CDR1 and CDR2, looked up from the germline V gene, are SNHLY and FYNNEI. The sequenced sample consisted of peripheral blood. The V gene is TRBV2 and the J gene is TRBJ2-6; the D gene is perhaps TRBD1, on 6 matching bases. This TCR was sampled from a human donor with acute or convalescent COVID-19. The donor label of this sample is uncertain. The CDR3 region has the sequence CASSERGSGANVLTF. The base sequence is TGTGCCAGCAGTGAAAGGGGGTCTGGGGCCAACGTCCTGACTTTC.